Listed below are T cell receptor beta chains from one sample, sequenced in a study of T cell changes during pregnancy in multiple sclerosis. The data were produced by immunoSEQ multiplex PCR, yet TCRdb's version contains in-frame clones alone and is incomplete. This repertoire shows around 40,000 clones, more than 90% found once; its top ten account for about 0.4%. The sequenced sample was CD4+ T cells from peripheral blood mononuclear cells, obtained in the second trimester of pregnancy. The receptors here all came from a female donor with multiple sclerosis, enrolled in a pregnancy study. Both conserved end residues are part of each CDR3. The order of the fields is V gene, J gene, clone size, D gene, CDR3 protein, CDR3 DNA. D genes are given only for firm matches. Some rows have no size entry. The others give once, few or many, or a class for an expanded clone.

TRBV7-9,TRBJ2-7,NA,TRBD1,CASSRGQYEQYF,TGTGCCAGCAGCAGGGGACAGTACGAGCAGTACTTC
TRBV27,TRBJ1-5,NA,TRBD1,CASSFRDRYQPQHF,TGTGCCAGCAGTTTCCGGGACAGATATCAGCCCCAGCATTTT
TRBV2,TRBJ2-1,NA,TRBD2,CASSGLAGNEQFF,TGTGCCAGCTCAGGACTAGCTGGCAATGAGCAGTTCTTC
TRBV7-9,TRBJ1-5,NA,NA,CASSLGRGNQPQHF,TGTGCCAGCAGCTTAGGGCGGGGCAATCAGCCCCAGCATTTT
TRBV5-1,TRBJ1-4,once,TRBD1,CASSFGQGASNEKLFF,TGCGCCAGCAGCTTTGGACAGGGGGCTTCTAATGAAAAACTGTTTTTT
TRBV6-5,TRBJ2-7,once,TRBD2,CASTRDGGNYEQYF,TGTGCCAGCACCCGGGACGGGGGGAACTACGAGCAGTACTTC
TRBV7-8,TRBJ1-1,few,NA,CASSLAHEAFF,TGTGCCAGCAGCTTAGCTCATGAAGCTTTCTTT
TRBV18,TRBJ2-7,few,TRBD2,CASSPPAGAAYEQYF,TGTGCCAGCTCACCACCGGCGGGAGCCGCCTACGAGCAGTACTTC
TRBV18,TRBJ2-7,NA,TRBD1,CASSPPGQGLGYEQYF,TGTGCCAGCTCACCACCGGGACAGGGGTTGGGGTACGAGCAGTACTTC
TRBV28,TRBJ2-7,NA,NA,CASSLSGYEQYF,TGTGCCAGCAGCCTATCAGGTTACGAGCAGTACTTC
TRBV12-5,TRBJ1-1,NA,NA,CASGLSNVRDTEAFF,TGTGCTAGTGGTTTGTCCAACGTGAGGGACACTGAAGCTTTCTTT
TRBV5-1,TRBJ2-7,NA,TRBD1,CASSSGTGIVGEQYF,TGCGCCAGCAGCTCAGGGACAGGGATCGTGGGCGAGCAGTACTTC
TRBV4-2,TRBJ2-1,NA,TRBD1,CASSQDPSLGTGGNNEQFF,TGTGCCAGCAGCCAAGATCCATCTTTAGGGACAGGAGGGAACAATGAGCAGTTCTTC
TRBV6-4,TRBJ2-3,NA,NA,CASSGGDDTDTQYF,TGTGCCAGCAGTGGGGGGGACGACACAGATACGCAGTATTTT
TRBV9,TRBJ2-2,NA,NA,CASSVDKTGGELFF,TGTGCCAGCAGCGTCGACAAGACAGGCGGGGAGCTGTTTTTT